What follows are 27 T cell receptor beta chains derived from one specimen sequenced in a study of blood T cell repertoires in COVID-19. Measured with immunoSEQ multiplex PCR; TCRdb has only the in-frame clones, and not every one. The table records 60,000 or so clones, more than 55% of them present only once. The specimen sequenced was PBMCs or T cells enriched from blood (not recorded which). The receptors were gathered from a woman aged 55-70 years who had been exposed to COVID-19.

The chain uses TRBV5-1 and TRBJ1-2; unclear D gene. The CDR3 has 14 amino acids. Germline CDR1 is SGHRS and CDR2 is YFSETQ. V was cut by 3 bases and J by 1 base, with 10 bases left in between. CDR3 sequence: CASSSDGNNYGYTF. CDR3 coding DNA: TGCGCCAGCAGCTCGGACGGGAATAACTATGGCTACACCTTC.

This chain joins TRBV19 and TRBJ2-1, with D tentatively TRBD2 (5 bases). V gave up 3 bases and J gave up 0 bases, with 12 bases separating them. Germline V gives CDR1 LNHDA, CDR2 SQIVND (reference sequence). The CDR3 totals 16 residues. CDR3 loop: CASSIRSASSYNEQFF. The DNA of the CDR3 is TGTGCCAGTAGTATTCGTAGCGCTAGCTCCTACAATGAGCAGTTCTTC.

The chain is built from TRBV11-3 and TRBJ2-1, with TRBD2 identical over 8 bases. Germline loops: CDR1 SGHNT, CDR2 YENEEA. The CDR3 totals 12 residues. V dropped 1 base and J dropped 10; count of bases not matched to a gene: 0. CDR3: CASSLGGGEQFF. CDR3 DNA: TGTGCCAGCAGCTTAGGCGGGGGGGAGCAGTTCTTC. Together with reference TRBV11-3 and TRBJ2-1, the CDR3 gives the full variable domain: EAGVVQSPRYKIIEKKQPVAFWCNPISGHNTLYWYLQNLGQGPELLIRYENEEAVDDSQLPKDRFSAERLKGVDSTLKIQPAELGDSAVYLCASSLGGGEQFFGPGTRLTVL.

This rearrangement joins TRBV28 to TRBJ1-2; no reliable D call. In germline, CDR1 is MDHEN, CDR2 SYDVKM. Trimming took off 4 bases at V and 1 base at J, with 4 bases between the two ends. The CDR3 consists of 12 residues. CDR3 protein: CASSSVNYGYTF. In DNA form, the CDR3 reads TGTGCCAGCAGTTCCGTTAACTATGGCTACACCTTC.

Only a few counts were recorded for this clone. The rearrangement links TRBV6-1 to TRBJ1-5, with 7 nucleotides matching TRBD1. The CDR3 runs 14 residues. Looked up from germline, CDR1 is MNHNS and CDR2 is SASEGT. V lost 3 bases, J lost 5 bases, and 4 bases stayed unmatched. CDR3 protein: CASSDRGRDQPQHF. The CDR3 DNA sequence: TGTGCCAGCAGTGACAGGGGGAGAGATCAGCCCCAGCATTTT.

For the CDR3, the DNA is TGTGCCAGCAGCTCCTTTAGCGGTGCCGGGGAGCTGTTTTTT. This encodes CASSSFSGAGELFF. The V gene is TRBV12-1, the J gene TRBJ2-2; the DNA was not used to check the table's D call, TRBD2. TRBV12-1 is labeled a pseudogene. The CDR3 contains 14 residues.

The J gene is TRBJ2-7, the V gene TRBV6-5; TRBD1 is a possible D gene (5 bases). The V gene's germline CDR1 is MNHEY and CDR2 SVGAGI. Trimming removed 6 bases from V and 4 bases from J, with 13 bases in between. The CDR3 spans 13 residues. The CDR3 is CASSRQWDYEQYF. Written as DNA, the CDR3 is TGTGCCAGCAGCCGACAGTGGGATTACGAGCAGTACTTC.

There are many counts of this clone. The V gene is TRBV5-1, the J gene TRBJ1-4; 8 bases map to TRBD1. The V gene end was trimmed by 2 bases and the J gene end by 6 bases; junction bases not matched to a gene: 9. CDR3 size: 16 residues. Germline loops: CDR1 SGHRS, CDR2 YFSETQ. The CDR3 region is CASSFTRTGKYEKLFF. CDR3 DNA: TGCGCCAGCAGCTTCACCCGGACAGGGAAATATGAAAAACTGTTTTTT.

The V call is TRBV2, the J call TRBJ1-1, with 10 positions matching TRBD1. The junction had 2 bases not matched to a gene; V was cut back by 4 bases and J by 0 bases. The germline V gene has CDR1 SNHLY and CDR2 FYNNEI. This CDR3 has 15 residues. The CDR3 loop reads CASSGDRGLNTEAFF. For the CDR3, the DNA is TGTGCCAGCAGTGGGGACAGGGGCTTGAACACTGAAGCTTTCTTT.

J is TRBJ2-5 and V is TRBV7-9; a weak D match, TRBD2 (6 bases). Per germline, CDR1 SEHNR and CDR2 FQNEAQ (reference sequence). V was shortened by 0 bases and J by 5 bases, with 13 bases between the two germline ends. The CDR3 runs to 15 residues. The CDR3 region has the DNA TGTGCCAGCAGCTTAGCTGGCCCCAGCGGGGAGACCCAGTACTTC. Its translation is CASSLAGPSGETQYF.

The J gene is TRBJ1-2, the V gene TRBV25-1; D unresolved. With 1 base removed from V and 4 bases from J, the gap between germline ends came to 10 bases. This CDR3 is built from 14 residues. Germline CDR1 is MGHDK and CDR2 is SYGVNS. Here the CDR3 DNA reads TGTGCCAGCAGTGAATCCACTTATGGCTATGGCTACACCTTC. Residues: CASSESTYGYGYTF.

This clone was detected a few times. CDR3 in DNA: TGTGCCACTGAATCCGGGACAGGGGGCATGAATCAGCCCCAGCATTTT. It encodes CATESGTGGMNQPQHF. The chain uses TRBV24-1 and TRBJ1-5; 12 bases are a match to TRBD1. The CDR3 runs 16 residues. V dropped 10 bases and J dropped 4; count of bases not matched to a gene: 10. Germline V gene sequence: CDR1 KGHDR, CDR2 SFDVKD.

V usage is TRBV19 and J usage is TRBJ1-1; 7 nucleotides agree with TRBD1. Trimming removed 7 bases from V and 7 bases from J; junction bases left unmatched: 9. The CDR3 consists of 13 residues. CDR1 and CDR2 (germline): LNHDA, SQIVND (reference sequence). CDR3 coding DNA: TGTGCCAGTACTCAGACAGGGACGAGTGAAGCTTTCTTT. Translation gives CASTQTGTSEAFF.

The rearrangement joins TRBV29-1 to TRBJ1-4; 8 nucleotides match TRBD1. The CDR3 loop spans 13 amino acids. From germline, CDR1 is SQVTM and CDR2 ANQGSEA. Trimming cost V 7 bases and J 7 bases; bases outside gene matches: 8. The DNA of the CDR3 is TGCAGCGCCCGGACAGGGCGAGGTGAAAAACTGTTTTTT. Translated: CSARTGRGEKLFF.

This clone was counted once. V is TRBV5-1 and J is TRBJ1-1; 7 bases line up with TRBD1. This CDR3 region has 15 residues. The V segment lost 0 bases and the J segment 6 bases; nucleotides outside the gene matches: 8. Per germline, CDR1 SGHRS and CDR2 YFSETQ. The CDR3 sequence: CASSLVQGKVSEAFF. CDR3 DNA: TGCGCCAGCAGCTTGGTACAGGGGAAGGTATCTGAAGCTTTCTTT. Looking up the rest from reference TRBV5-1 and TRBJ1-1 gives the full variable domain: KAGVTQTPRYLIKTRGQQVTLSCSPISGHRSVSWYQQTPGQGLQFLFEYFSETQRNKGNFPGRFSGRQFSNSRSEMNVSTLELGDSALYLCASSLVQGKVSEAFFGQGTRLTVV.

The V call is TRBV11-2, the J call TRBJ2-7; 9 bases fit TRBD2. CDR3 length: 14 residues. Germline V CDR1 and CDR2: SGHAT, FQNNGV. V was clipped by 7 bases and J by 6 bases; unmatched bases: 10. The CDR3 coding sequence is TGTGCCAGCACCGGTAGCGGGAGTTTTATCGAGCAGTACTTC. Translation gives CASTGSGSFIEQYF.

The V gene is TRBV28, the J gene TRBJ1-4; 8 bases are shared with TRBD1. Germline assignment: CDR1 MDHEN and CDR2 SYDVKM. The CDR3 consists of 15 residues. Trimming took 4 bases from V and 4 from J; bases not matched to a gene: 5. In DNA form, the CDR3 reads TGTGCCAGCAGTTCACTACAGGGGGGTAATGAAAAACTGTTTTTT. This codes for CASSSLQGGNEKLFF.

This clone was seen only once. This chain connects TRBV12-3 or TRBV12-4 to TRBJ1-1; D is possibly TRBD1 (6 bases). Trimming took 1 base from V and 7 from J, leaving 10 bases between them. The CDR3 is 13 residues long. The CDR3 region is CASSLGGQGEAFF. Here the CDR3 DNA reads TGTGCCAGCAGTTTAGGGGGGCAAGGTGAAGCTTTCTTT.

The CDR3 here is CASSPPTTGTYEQYF. The CDR3 DNA reads TGTGCCAGCAGTCCCCCGACCACCGGGACCTACGAGCAGTACTTC. The genes are TRBV28 and TRBJ2-7; tentative D call: TRBD2 (5 bases). Germline V gives CDR1 MDHEN, CDR2 SYDVKM. This CDR3 has 15 amino acids. Trimming stripped 5 bases from V and 2 bases from J, with 16 bases between.

The V call is TRBV18, the J call TRBJ1-3, with 8 bases matching TRBD1. Germline values: CDR1 KGHSH, CDR2 LQKENI. This CDR3 spans 15 amino acids. The ends lost 6 bases at V and 7 bases at J; junction bases unmatched: 11. This chain's CDR3 is CASSHATGDGNTIYF. The DNA of the CDR3 is TGTGCCAGCTCGCATGCGACAGGGGATGGGAACACCATATATTTT.

The V gene is TRBV7-9, the J gene TRBJ2-1, with D possibly matching TRBD2 (6 bases). The V gene lost 5 bases and the J gene lost 5 bases, with 16 bases spanning the gap. There are 15 residues in the CDR3. The germline CDR1 and CDR2 sequences are SEHNR and FQNEAQ (reference sequence). CDR3 DNA sequence: TGTGCCAGCAGCCCTAAAGGGGACTTAAACAATGAGCAGTTCTTC. Protein: CASSPKGDLNNEQFF.

This sequence joins TRBV19 and TRBJ1-5; D ambiguous. V shed 3 bases and J shed 6 bases, with 15 bases lying between them. Germline V lookup: CDR1 LNHDA, CDR2 SQIVND (reference sequence). The CDR3 is 15 amino acids. The CDR3 here is CASSIQVARGQPQHF. The CDR3 DNA sequence: TGTGCCAGTAGTATCCAGGTCGCCCGGGGTCAGCCCCAGCATTTT. Drawing the rest from reference TRBV19 and TRBJ1-5, the complete variable domain is DGGITQSPKYLFRKEGQNVTLSCEQNLNHDAMYWYRQDPGQGLRLIYYSQIVNDFQKGDIAEGYSVSREKKESFPLTVTSAQKNPTAFYLCASSIQVARGQPQHFGDGTRLSIL.

This clone was counted a single time. CDR3 sequence (DNA): TGTGCCAGCAGACCCTCGGGGGGAGGGGGCTACGAGCAGTACTTC. Amino acids: CASRPSGGGGYEQYF. This chain uses TRBV27 with TRBJ2-7; D may be TRBD2 (7 bases). V was clipped by 6 bases and J by 3 bases, with 18 bases between them. Germline lookup yields CDR1 MNHEY and CDR2 SMNVEV (reference sequence). The CDR3 spans 15 residues.

This chain connects TRBV5-1 to TRBJ2-3; TRBD1 is a possible D gene (6 bases). In germline, CDR1 is SGHRS, CDR2 YFSETQ. The CDR3 sequence is 17 residues long. Trimming took 0 bases from V and 1 from J, leaving 15 bases between them. In nucleotides, the CDR3 is TGCGCCAGCAGCTTGGGGGGGCGACTACAAGGCACAGATACGCAGTATTTT. It yields the protein CASSLGGRLQGTDTQYF.

This clone was found a few times. The rearrangement uses TRBV21-1 and TRBJ2-1; TRBD2, as called in the table, went unchecked against the DNA. TRBV21-1 has pseudogene status. This CDR3 region has 16 residues. The CDR3 here is CASSNFSGGSYNEQFF. The CDR3 DNA is TGTGCCAGCAGCAACTTCAGTGGCGGGAGCTACAATGAGCAGTTCTTC.

This clone occurred a few times. The chain combines TRBV5-4 with TRBJ2-3, with 8 positions matching TRBD2. CDR1 is SGHNT and CDR2 is YYREEE in the germline V gene (reference sequence). V dropped 0 bases and J dropped 0; count of bases not matched to a gene: 3. CDR3 size: 16 residues. The CDR3 spells CASSLGLAGSTDTQYF. DNA for the CDR3: TGTGCCAGCAGCTTGGGGCTAGCGGGTAGCACAGATACGCAGTATTTT.

The chain recombines TRBV29-1 with TRBJ1-3; TRBD1 matches at 10 bases. Trimming at V came to 4 bases and at J to 2 bases, leaving 5 bases not matched to a gene. The CDR3 spans 15 residues. The germline gives CDR1 SQVTM, CDR2 ANQGSEA. CDR3 sequence: CSVVGDRGTGNTIYF. CDR3 bases: TGCAGCGTTGTTGGGGACAGGGGCACTGGAAACACCATATATTTT.